This T cell receptor beta chain was found in a study of blood T cell repertoires in COVID-19 (TCRdb year 2020). General notes on the study: Collaborator samples came from the United States, Italy and Spain and covered acute and convalescent phases of COVID-19. The prospective study material was composed of cDNA or gDNA derived from T cells, B-cell-depleted T cells, or PBMCs. The dataset comprised deeply sampled blood TCRbeta repertoires from subjects exposed to, actively infected with, or recovered from COVID-19. The repertoires were made available in a free public database intended to serve as a resource for research on the immune response to SARS-CoV-2. Samples came from the ongoing ImmuneRACE study (first 160 participants) plus 1,254 subjects from 6 global collaborators. The sample metadata nearly always contained a de-identified subject ID, COVID-19 status, age in years and sex. HLA class I and class II types, where available, came from metadata supplied by the sample provider rather than from assay-based typing. Broad study findings and their caveats: How much clinical and demographic metadata was included differed by source and by participant, and the metadata was provided uncurated.

The immunoSEQ Assay, a bias-controlled multiplex PCR, was used to amplify TCRbeta CDR3 regions from genomic DNA. Per the original workflow: The number of nucleated cells in each sample was estimated from the amplification of reference gene primers within the assay. Sequence reads were collapsed and filtered to measure the absolute abundance of every unique TCRbeta CDR3 rearrangement. For each sample, productive Simpson clonality was calculated as the square root of Simpson's diversity index over productive rearrangements. TCRdb limited this immuneACCESS table to in-frame rearrangements with V and J called. A share of clones is missing; checked studies link under half to unresolved V genes, and the rest is unexplained. V, J and clone size reflect that table, while D and trimming were determined from the DNA. This sample has 130,000 or so clones in its table, and about 86% of those were observed once. Roughly 8.1% of the sample is held by the ten biggest clonotypes.

On this clone: This receptor's antigen is unknown. Base quality data are lacking; no much larger clone is found one base away.

The CDR3 covers 14 residues, taking in both the cysteine and the phenylalanine. The sequence is cut down to CDR3 DNA, 42 bases in frame from base 1. V and J are trimmed by 4 bases and 0 bases, and the gene matches miss 2 bases of the junction. Per the germline V gene, MGHDK is the CDR1 and SYGVNS is the CDR2. Collaborating institutions collected whole blood in K2EDTA tubes following their own protocols. Collaborator samples were shipped for TCRbeta analysis as frozen whole blood, isolated PBMCs, or DNA extracted from either sample type. The material sequenced was peripheral blood. This receptor was obtained from a woman in her sixties or seventies with active or convalescent COVID-19. The rearranged segments are TRBV25-1 and TRBJ1-1, and TRBD1 aligns with 7 junction nucleotides. The DNA is as follows: TGTGCCAGCAGTGGTGGACAGGTGAACACTGAAGCTTTCTTT. Its protein product is CASSGGQVNTEAFF.